The source of this T cell receptor (beta chain) is a study of T cells in Graves' hyperthyroidism and ophthalmopathy. Using RNA transcripts as the source, TCR beta CDR3 regions were amplified. Initially, a first-round RT-PCR of the TCR CDR3 employed the HTBI primer set. Each CDR3 protein is one row after TCRdb ran MiXCR on the multiplex PCR reads. The table lists 500,000 to 700,000 distinct CDR3 sequences, roughly 17% of them singletons. Only a few counts were recorded for this clonotype. The CDR3 runs to 19 residues. Germline V gene sequence: CDR1 DFQATT, CDR2 SNEGSKA (reference sequence). The V gene lost 6 bases and the J gene lost 1 base, with 28 bases spanning the gap.

The receptor was isolated from a woman under 30 with Graves' hyperthyroidism. Sequenced: blood. V is TRBV20-1 and J is TRBJ2-1; D is undetermined. The CDR3 loop reads CSAQMGFNPFGISYNEQFF. CDR3 DNA: TGCAGTGCCCAGATGGGGTTTAACCCATTTGGAATTTCCTACAATGAGCAGTTCTTC.